This TCR beta chain was recorded in a study of OX40 agonist ivuxolimab in advanced cancers. For the study at large: Administration of intravenous ivuxolimab to patients occurred every 2 weeks at 0.01 to 10 mg/kg. Study observations and caveats: Clonal expansion by week 6 occurred in CD4+ and CD8+ blood T cells (at 0.1 to 3.0 mg/kg). It was not determined which antigens were specifically recognized by the peripheral T cells that had undergone clonal expansion.

From germline, CDR1 is MDHEN and CDR2 SYDVKM. There are 18 residues in the CDR3. The V gene lost 3 bases and the J gene lost 0 bases, with 15 bases spanning the gap. Method: immunoSEQ multiplex PCR; TCRdb's copy keeps in-frame clones and lacks some. The data show fewer than 95,000 clones, with approximately 84% seen just once and around 0.45% held by the top ten. Turning to this clone: Its antigen remains unidentified.

The chain recombines TRBV28 with TRBJ2-6; D remains ambiguous. The sample here was CD4+ or CD8+ T cells sorted from blood, taken in a trial of the OX40 agonist ivuxolimab. This clonotype was sampled from an adult with an advanced solid tumor such as melanoma, head and neck, liver or kidney cancer. In DNA form, the CDR3 reads TGTGCCAGCAGTTTCCGAGGTGGGAAGAGCTCTGGGGCCAACGTCCTGACTTTC. This encodes CASSFRGGKSSGANVLTF.